This T cell receptor (beta chain) is from a study of blood T cells in healthy people across ages (dated by TCRdb to 2014 to 2015). With respect to the entire study: Template switching captured roughly one uniquely barcoded TCR beta cDNA molecule per two T cells in model experiments. The study measured age-related changes in TCR beta repertoire diversity using deep sequencing normalized with unique cDNA molecular identifiers. The donors were divided into four age groups: young (average approximately 15 years), middle-aged (about 40), aged (about 61) and long-lived (roughly 88). To avoid experimental bias, donors of different ages were randomly spread across the sequencing lanes. The study analyzed two additional independent replicas of 1 million unique cDNA reads from the same blood draw for two donors, one aged 18 to 30 and one aged 80 or older. Overall study outcomes, separate from this receptor: Observed TCR beta diversity per million T cells fell roughly linearly with age, and a significant reduction was already apparent by age around 39. Conclusive comparison of naive and antigen-experienced compartments was prevented by the profiling of bulk unsorted PBMCs. A strong correlation was found between observed TCR beta diversity and the percentage of naive T cells measured by flow cytometry. Compared with the aged group, the long-lived group had more naive CD4+ T cells, fewer expanded clones and increased TCR diversity, a pattern suggesting age selection. Because donor CMV infection status was unknown, age-related changes in expanded clonotypes were potentially confounded. Estimates of total diversity based on one million sequenced T cells were considered lower bounds and underestimates.

The CDR3 goes from the cysteine to the phenylalanine over 14 residues. Just CDR3 DNA is preserved here, 42 bases in frame from base 1. CDR1 LGHNA and CDR2 YNFKEQ were looked up in the germline V gene. V is reduced by 4 bases and J by 4 bases, leaving a spacing of 12 bases between them. Library preparation employed 5' RACE. Sequenced on an Illumina HiSeq 2500. A second 7 to 11 cycle PCR used a sample-barcoded 5' primer and a J-beta primer mix. A template-switch 5' adaptor carrying 12 random nucleotides introduced a unique molecular identifier onto each TCR beta cDNA molecule. Each sample yielded at least 3 million CDR3-containing paired-end reads. All of the RNA was converted into first-strand cDNA using the Mint cDNA synthesis kit, with a TRBC-specific oligonucleotide serving as the primer. Following uracil-DNA glycosylase treatment, a first 18-cycle PCR with universal primers M1SS and BC2_uni_R was performed on all cDNA. In the authors' own workflow: Each sample was normalized by randomly selecting 1 million high-quality reads, each carrying a distinct molecular identifier. Instead of being binned into consensus sequences, reads that shared molecular identifiers were thrown out. CDR3 identification, clonotype clustering and error correction used MiTCR with a Q25 quality threshold and the strictest error-elimination algorithm. Lower-bound total TCR beta diversity was estimated with a nonparametric unseen species model using Euler transformation. TCRdb took the public reads, trimmed them with fastp at Q25, ran MiXCR for clone calling and kept in-frame beta chains. Entries that share a CDR3 protein sequence are merged under the most common genes and DNA. The V and J calls reflect TCRdb's pipeline rather than the authors' work. Here the sample has hundreds of thousands of distinct CDR3 sequences; 58% occur a single time. Roughly 34% of the sample belongs to the ten largest clones.

Systemically healthy Caucasian individuals from Russia, 35 to 50 in total and aged about 6 to 100 years, were included as donors. Each donor gave about 9.2 milliliters of peripheral blood, drawn into EDTA-treated Vacutainer tubes. Ficoll-Paque density-gradient centrifugation was used to isolate PBMCs, with at least 7 million per sample. Trizol reagent was used to extract total RNA from the PBMCs, yielding at least 6 micrograms per sample. For every donor, flow cytometry on a PBMC aliquot measured the percentage of naive CD45RAhigh/CD27high T cells. This clonotype showed up just once. The specificity of this receptor is unknown. Base quality data are lacking; no much larger clone is found one base away. One read gives only weak evidence.

The rearrangement joined TRBV4-2 to TRBJ2-3, with the identity of the D gene unclear. The origin of this receptor is a man in his 60s in good health. What was sequenced was blood. The CDR3: CASSPSTIPDTQYF. The DNA sequence is TGTGCCAGCAGCCCCAGCACCATCCCAGATACGCAGTATTTT.